The source of this T cell receptor beta chain is a study of naive and memory T cell subsets. From germline, CDR1 is KGHSY and CDR2 FQNENV. The CDR3 loop spans 13 amino acids. The ends were cut back, 4 bases at V and 5 bases at J, with 11 bases in the middle. Two oligonucleotides, mixed equimolar, formed the beta constant-region primer covering TRBC1 and TRBC2. TCRdb called the UMI-ligation and nested PCR reads again in MiXCR, with one record for every CDR3 protein. The table shows about 85,000 distinct CDR3 sequences, with around 14% occurring only once. This clonotype was picked up many times. Separate alpha and beta amplification began at the second PCR step. Cells stained for CD3, CD4, CD8, CD45RA, CD27 and viability were sorted into four CD45RA/CD27 subsets.

The specimen was central memory CD4+ T cells from blood. V usage is TRBV16 and J usage is TRBJ1-2; D perhaps matches TRBD1 (5 bases). This TCR derives from a human donor in good health. CDR3 nucleotides: TGTGCCAGCAGCCCGCAAGGGGAATATGGCTACACCTTC. Protein product: CASSPQGEYGYTF.